This T cell receptor beta chain was sequenced for a study of cytomegalovirus exposure and HLA in healthy donors. The study ran its PCR with 60 Vbeta and 13 Jbeta primers. TCRdb's table, derived via immunoSEQ multiplex PCR, lists solely in-frame clones and lacks some. The sample holds 110,000 to 150,000 clones, 60% to 80% seen once. Trimming pared 9 bases from V and 6 bases from J, leaving 14 bases between. The CDR3 consists of 13 residues. Germline V lookup: CDR1 LNHDA, CDR2 SQIVND (reference sequence). This clonotype was sampled from a woman aged 50 to 60 in good health and CMV-seronegative. Material for sequencing was PBMCs. The V and J genes are TRBV19 and TRBJ2-2; perhaps TRBD1 as D (6 bases). The CDR3 coding sequence is TGTGCCAGCCTTCAAACAGGGTCCGGGGAGCTGTTTTTT. Amino acid sequence: CASLQTGSGELFF.